The clone carrying this T cell receptor (beta chain) was recorded at least ten times. The target antigen is unknown. This sample was taken from a study of identical twins. From the 5' RACE reads, TCRdb called clonotypes with MiXCR, one entry per CDR3 protein. Of around 240,000 distinct CDR3 sequences listed, roughly 7% are singletons. This CDR3 is 15 amino acids long. The germline V gene encodes CDR1 SGHVS and CDR2 FQNEAQ. V was trimmed by 5 bases and J by 7 bases, leaving 17 bases between them. Points from the study as a whole: Modelling approaches yielded underestimates of out-of-frame TCR alpha sharing between monozygotic twins. Shared out-of-frame alpha sequences (those common to twins) showed excess low generation probability.

These sequences were also reported in another study, on yellow fever vaccine responses in identical twins.

V usage is TRBV7-8 and J usage is TRBJ2-2; tentatively, D is TRBD1 (6 bases). This clonotype was sampled from a young woman in good health. The specimen was memory (CD45RO+) T cells sorted from blood. The CDR3 coding sequence is TGTGCCAGCAGCCCCGAAGCAAGGGGGTTCGGGGAGCTGTTTTTT. This sequence encodes CASSPEARGFGELFF.